This TCR beta chain was obtained from a study of PD-1 blockade in classical Hodgkin lymphoma. Specified time point: cycle 4 day 1 (C4D1), after more than five weeks of nivolumab. Relapses following autologous stem cell transplantation were seen in all patients, with brentuximab vedotin exposure varying. Isolation of CD8+ T cells from thawed PBMCs used magnetic negative selection. Relapsed/refractory classical Hodgkin lymphoma patients had complete, partial or progressive responses. This CDR3 has 14 amino acids. Germline CDR1 is MNHNS and CDR2 is SASEGT. Trimming cost V 11 bases and J 4 bases, with 17 bases left between them. Of note for this clone: Antigen: not known.

Study results and caveats: The authors excluded patients who started nivolumab under 1 year after ASCT. Baseline TCR diversity was reportedly lower in newly diagnosed patients than healthy donors. It was among complete responders that baseline diversity resembled that of newly diagnosed patients.

Measured with immunoSEQ multiplex PCR; TCRdb has only the in-frame clones, and not every one. In the table there are some 8,400 clones, about four fifths of which are singletons. J is TRBJ2-2 and V is TRBV6-1; D may be TRBD2 (7 bases). This clonotype originated in a human donor with classical Hodgkin lymphoma. The sequences come from CD8+ T cells from blood, collected before the fourth cycle of nivolumab. CDR3 in amino acids: CAGKGDYATGELFF. The CDR3 nucleotides read TGTGCCGGAAAGGGGGACTATGCCACCGGGGAGCTGTTTTTT.